This T cell receptor (beta chain) was sequenced during a study of cytomegalovirus exposure and HLA in healthy donors. Unrecorded immune exposure was likely among donors, who were nominally healthy when sampled. As to this clone: Antigen: not known.

Study-level results: V- and J-gene trimming of TCR beta was linked (in a later analysis) to a missense DCLRE1C variant. For most TCR sequences rarity was the rule, although some public TCRs occurred in many donors.

PCR used 60 Vbeta primers and 13 Jbeta primers. Assay: immunoSEQ multiplex PCR; the TCRdb copy retains only in-frame clones and omits some. The sample carries under 200,000 clones, just over 75% recorded once. The clonotype comes from a man aged 25-45 years in good health and CMV-seronegative. Sequencing input: PBMCs.

CDR3 DNA: TGTGCCAGAGACTTCATTCCAGATACGCAGTATTTT. It is translated as CARDFIPDTQYF. V usage is TRBV7-7 and J usage is TRBJ2-3; no clear D. Germline V lookup: CDR1 SSHAT, CDR2 FNYEAQ (reference sequence). V lost 9 bases and J lost 4, with 11 bases in between. The CDR3 consists of 12 residues.